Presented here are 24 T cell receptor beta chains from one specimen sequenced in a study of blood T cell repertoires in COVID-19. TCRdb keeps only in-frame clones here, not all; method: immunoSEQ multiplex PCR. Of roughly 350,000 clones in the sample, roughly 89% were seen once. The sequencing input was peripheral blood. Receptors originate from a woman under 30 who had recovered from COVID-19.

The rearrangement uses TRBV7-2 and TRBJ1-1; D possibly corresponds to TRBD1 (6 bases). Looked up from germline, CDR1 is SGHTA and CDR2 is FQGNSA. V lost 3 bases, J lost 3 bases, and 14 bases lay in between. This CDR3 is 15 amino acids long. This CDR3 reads CASSLNQGSDTEAFF. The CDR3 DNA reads TGTGCCAGCAGCTTGAACCAGGGGAGCGACACTGAAGCTTTCTTT.

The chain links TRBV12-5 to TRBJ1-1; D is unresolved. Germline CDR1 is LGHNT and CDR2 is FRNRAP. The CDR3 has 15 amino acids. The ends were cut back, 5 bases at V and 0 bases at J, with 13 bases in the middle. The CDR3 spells CASGPELPLNTEAFF. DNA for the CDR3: TGTGCTAGTGGTCCGGAGTTGCCACTGAACACTGAAGCTTTCTTT.

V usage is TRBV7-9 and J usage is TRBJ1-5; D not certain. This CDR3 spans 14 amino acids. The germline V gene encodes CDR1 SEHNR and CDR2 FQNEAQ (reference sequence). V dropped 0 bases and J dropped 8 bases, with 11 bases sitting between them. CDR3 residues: CASSLASGSEPQHF. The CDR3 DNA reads TGTGCCAGCAGCTTAGCGTCGGGGAGTGAGCCCCAGCATTTT.

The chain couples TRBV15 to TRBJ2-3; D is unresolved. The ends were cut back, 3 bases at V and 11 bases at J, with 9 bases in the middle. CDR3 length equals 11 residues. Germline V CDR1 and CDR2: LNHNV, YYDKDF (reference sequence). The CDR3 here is CATSRGLGQYF. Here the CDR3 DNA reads TGTGCCACCAGCAGGGGCCTGGGGCAGTATTTT.

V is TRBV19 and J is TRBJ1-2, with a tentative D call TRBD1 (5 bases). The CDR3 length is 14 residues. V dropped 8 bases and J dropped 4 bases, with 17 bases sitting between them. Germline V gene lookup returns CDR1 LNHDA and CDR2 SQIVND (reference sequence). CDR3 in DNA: TGTGCCAGTCGTTTACAGGTCTGGGGCTATGGCTACACCTTC. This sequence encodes CASRLQVWGYGYTF. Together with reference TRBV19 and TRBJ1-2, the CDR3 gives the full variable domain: DGGITQSPKYLFRKEGQNVTLSCEQNLNHDAMYWYRQDPGQGLRLIYYSQIVNDFQKGDIAEGYSVSREKKESFPLTVTSAQKNPTAFYLCASRLQVWGYGYTFGSGTRLTVV.

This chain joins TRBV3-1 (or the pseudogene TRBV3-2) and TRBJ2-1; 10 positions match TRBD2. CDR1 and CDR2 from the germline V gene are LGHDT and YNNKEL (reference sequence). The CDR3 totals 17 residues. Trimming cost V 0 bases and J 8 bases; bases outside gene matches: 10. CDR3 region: CASSQDGLADRGYEQFF. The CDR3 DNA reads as TGTGCCAGCAGCCAAGATGGACTAGCGGACCGGGGCTATGAGCAGTTCTTC.

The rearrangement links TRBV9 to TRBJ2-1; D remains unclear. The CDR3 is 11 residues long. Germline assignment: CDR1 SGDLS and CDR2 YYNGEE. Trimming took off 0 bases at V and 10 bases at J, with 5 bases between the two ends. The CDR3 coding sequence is TGTGCCAGCAGCGTAGCCTACGAGCAGTTCTTC. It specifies CASSVAYEQFF. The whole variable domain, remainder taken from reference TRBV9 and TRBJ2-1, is DSGVTQTPKHLITATGQRVTLRCSPRSGDLSVYWYQQSLDQGLQFLIQYYNGEERAKGNILERFSAQQFPDLHSELNLSSLELGDSALYFCASSVAYEQFFGPGTRLTVL.

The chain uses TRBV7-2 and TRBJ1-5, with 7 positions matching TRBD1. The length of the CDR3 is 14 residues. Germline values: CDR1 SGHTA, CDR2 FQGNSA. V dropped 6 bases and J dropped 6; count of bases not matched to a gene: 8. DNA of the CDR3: TGTGCCAGCAGTGATAGACAGGGAGGTCAGCCCCAGCATTTT. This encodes CASSDRQGGQPQHF.

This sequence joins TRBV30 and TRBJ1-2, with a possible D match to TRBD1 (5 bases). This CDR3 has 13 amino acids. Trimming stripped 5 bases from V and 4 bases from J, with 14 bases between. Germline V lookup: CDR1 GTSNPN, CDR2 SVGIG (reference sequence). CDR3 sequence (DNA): TGTGCCTGGGCTCGGGGGATACGCTATGGCTACACCTTC. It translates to CAWARGIRYGYTF.

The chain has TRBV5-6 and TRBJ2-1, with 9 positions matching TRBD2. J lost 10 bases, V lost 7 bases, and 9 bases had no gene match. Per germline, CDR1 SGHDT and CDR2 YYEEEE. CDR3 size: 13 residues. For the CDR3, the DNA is TGTGCCAGCGAATTAGCGGGAGTCGAAGAGCAGTTCTTC. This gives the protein CASELAGVEEQFF.

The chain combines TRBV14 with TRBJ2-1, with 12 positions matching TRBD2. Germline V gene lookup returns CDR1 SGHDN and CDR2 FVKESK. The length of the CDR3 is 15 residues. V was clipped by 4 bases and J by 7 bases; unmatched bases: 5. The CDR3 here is CASSPSGRASNEQFF. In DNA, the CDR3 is TGTGCCAGCAGCCCTAGCGGGAGGGCCTCGAATGAGCAGTTCTTC.

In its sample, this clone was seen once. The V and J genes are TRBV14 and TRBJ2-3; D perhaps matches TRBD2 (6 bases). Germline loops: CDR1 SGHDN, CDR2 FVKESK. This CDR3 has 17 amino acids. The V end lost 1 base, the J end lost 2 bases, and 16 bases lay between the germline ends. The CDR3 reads CASSQGATRVTTDTQYF. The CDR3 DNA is TGTGCCAGCAGCCAAGGGGCGACTAGAGTGACCACAGATACGCAGTATTTT.

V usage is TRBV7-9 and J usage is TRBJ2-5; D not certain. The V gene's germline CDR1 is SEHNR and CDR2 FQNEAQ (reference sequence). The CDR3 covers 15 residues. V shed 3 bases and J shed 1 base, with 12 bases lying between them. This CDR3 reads CASSFDPTPQETQYF. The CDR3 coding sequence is TGTGCCAGCAGCTTTGACCCGACACCCCAAGAGACCCAGTACTTC.

CDR3 amino acids: CASSPLLAGGPHEQFF. In DNA, the CDR3 is TGTGCCAGCTCACCCTTACTAGCGGGAGGGCCCCATGAGCAGTTCTTC. The V gene is TRBV18, the J gene TRBJ2-1, with 13 bases matching TRBD2. Germline values: CDR1 KGHSH, CDR2 LQKENI. The CDR3 is made up of 16 amino acids. Germline trimming cut 3 bases from V and 8 bases from J; bases unmatched to any gene: 7.

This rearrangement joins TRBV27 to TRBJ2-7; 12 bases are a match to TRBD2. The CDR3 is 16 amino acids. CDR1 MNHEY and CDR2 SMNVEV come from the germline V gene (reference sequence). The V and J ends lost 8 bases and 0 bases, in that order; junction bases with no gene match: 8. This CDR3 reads CASRGLAGKPSYEQYV. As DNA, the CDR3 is TGTGCCAGCCGGGGACTAGCGGGCAAGCCCTCCTACGAGCAGTACGTC.

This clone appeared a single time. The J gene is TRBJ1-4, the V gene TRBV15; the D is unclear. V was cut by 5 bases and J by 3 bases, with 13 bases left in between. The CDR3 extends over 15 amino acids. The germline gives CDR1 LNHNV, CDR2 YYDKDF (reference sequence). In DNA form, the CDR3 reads TGTGCCACCAGCTCCACGGGAGGGCCTAATGAAAAACTGTTTTTT. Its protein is CATSSTGGPNEKLFF.

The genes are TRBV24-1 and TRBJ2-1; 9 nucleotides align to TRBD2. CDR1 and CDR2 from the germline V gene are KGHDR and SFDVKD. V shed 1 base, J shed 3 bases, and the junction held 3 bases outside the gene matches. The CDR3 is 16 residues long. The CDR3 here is CATSDLGAGGYNEQFF. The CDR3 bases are TGTGCCACCAGTGATTTAGGAGCGGGGGGCTACAATGAGCAGTTCTTC.

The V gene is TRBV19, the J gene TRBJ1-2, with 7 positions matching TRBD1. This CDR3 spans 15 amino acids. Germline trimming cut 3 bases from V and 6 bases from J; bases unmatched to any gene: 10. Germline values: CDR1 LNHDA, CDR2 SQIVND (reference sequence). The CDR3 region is CASSISSRQGNGYTF. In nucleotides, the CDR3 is TGTGCCAGTAGTATTTCGAGTCGACAGGGTAATGGCTACACCTTC.

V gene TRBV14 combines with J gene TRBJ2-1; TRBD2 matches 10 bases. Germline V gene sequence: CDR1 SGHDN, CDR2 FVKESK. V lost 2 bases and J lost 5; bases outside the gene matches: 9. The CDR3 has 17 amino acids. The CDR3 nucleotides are TGTGCCAGCAGCCAACTGAGAAGGACTAGCGGCGACAATGAGCAGTTCTTC. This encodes CASSQLRRTSGDNEQFF.

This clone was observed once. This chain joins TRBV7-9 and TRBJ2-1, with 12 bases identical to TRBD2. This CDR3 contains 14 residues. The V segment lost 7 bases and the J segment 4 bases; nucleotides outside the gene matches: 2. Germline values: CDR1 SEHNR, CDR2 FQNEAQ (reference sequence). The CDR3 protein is CASTSGRGYNEQFF. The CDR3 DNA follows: TGTGCCAGCACTAGCGGGAGGGGATACAATGAGCAGTTCTTC. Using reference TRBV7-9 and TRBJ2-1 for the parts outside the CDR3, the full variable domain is DTGVSQNPRHKITKRGQNVTFRCDPISEHNRLYWYRQTLGQGPEFLTYFQNEAQLEKSRLLSDRFSAERPKGSFSTLEIQRTEQGDSAMYLCASTSGRGYNEQFFGPGTRLTVL.

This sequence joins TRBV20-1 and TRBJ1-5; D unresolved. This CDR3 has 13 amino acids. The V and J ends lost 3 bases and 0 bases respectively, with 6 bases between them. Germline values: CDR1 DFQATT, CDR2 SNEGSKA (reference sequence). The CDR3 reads CSASLHSNQPQHF. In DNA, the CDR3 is TGCAGTGCTAGTTTACATAGCAATCAGCCCCAGCATTTT.

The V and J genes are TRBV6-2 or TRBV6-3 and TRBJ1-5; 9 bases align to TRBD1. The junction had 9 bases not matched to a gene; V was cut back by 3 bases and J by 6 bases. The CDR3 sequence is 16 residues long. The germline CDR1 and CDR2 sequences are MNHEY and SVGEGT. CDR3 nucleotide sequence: TGTGCCAGCAGTTATCTCCCGGGACAGGGAACTCAGCCCCAGCATTTT. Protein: CASSYLPGQGTQPQHF.

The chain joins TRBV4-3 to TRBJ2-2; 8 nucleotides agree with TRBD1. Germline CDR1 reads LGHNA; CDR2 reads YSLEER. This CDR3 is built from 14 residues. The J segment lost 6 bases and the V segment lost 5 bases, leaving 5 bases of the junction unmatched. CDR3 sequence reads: CASSNHRGAGELFF. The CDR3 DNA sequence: TGCGCCAGCAGCAACCACAGGGGGGCCGGGGAGCTGTTTTTT.

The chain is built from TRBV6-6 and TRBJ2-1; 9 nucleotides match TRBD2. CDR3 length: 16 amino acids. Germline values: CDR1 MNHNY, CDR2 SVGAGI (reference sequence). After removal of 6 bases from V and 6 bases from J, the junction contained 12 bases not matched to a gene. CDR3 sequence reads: CASRPPGLARLNEQFF. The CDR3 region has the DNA TGTGCCAGCAGGCCTCCGGGACTAGCCCGACTCAATGAGCAGTTCTTC.